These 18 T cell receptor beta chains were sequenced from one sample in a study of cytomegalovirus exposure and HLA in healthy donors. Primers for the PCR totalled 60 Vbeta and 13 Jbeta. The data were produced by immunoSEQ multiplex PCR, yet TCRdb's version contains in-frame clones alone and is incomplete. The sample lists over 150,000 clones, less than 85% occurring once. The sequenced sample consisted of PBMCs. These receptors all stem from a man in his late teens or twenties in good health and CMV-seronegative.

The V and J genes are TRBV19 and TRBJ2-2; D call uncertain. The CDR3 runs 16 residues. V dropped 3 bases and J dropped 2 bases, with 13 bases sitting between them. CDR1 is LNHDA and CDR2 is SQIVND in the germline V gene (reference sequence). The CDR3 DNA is TGTGCCAGTAGTATCTGGCGGCCATCAAACACCGGGGAGCTGTTTTTT. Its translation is CASSIWRPSNTGELFF. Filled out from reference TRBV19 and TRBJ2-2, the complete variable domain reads DGGITQSPKYLFRKEGQNVTLSCEQNLNHDAMYWYRQDPGQGLRLIYYSQIVNDFQKGDIAEGYSVSREKKESFPLTVTSAQKNPTAFYLCASSIWRPSNTGELFFGEGSRLTVL.

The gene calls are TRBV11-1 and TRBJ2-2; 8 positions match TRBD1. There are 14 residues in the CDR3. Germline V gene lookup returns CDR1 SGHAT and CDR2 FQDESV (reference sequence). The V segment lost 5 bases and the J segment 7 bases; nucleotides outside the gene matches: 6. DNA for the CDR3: TGTGCCAGCAGCCACGACAGGGGTGGCGGGGAGCTGTTTTTT. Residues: CASSHDRGGGELFF. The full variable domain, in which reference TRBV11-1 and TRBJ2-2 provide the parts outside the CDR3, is EAEVAQSPRYKITEKSQAVAFWCDPISGHATLYWYRQILGQGPELLVQFQDESVVDDSQLPKDRFSAERLKGVDSTLKIQPAELGDSAMYLCASSHDRGGGELFFGEGSRLTVL.

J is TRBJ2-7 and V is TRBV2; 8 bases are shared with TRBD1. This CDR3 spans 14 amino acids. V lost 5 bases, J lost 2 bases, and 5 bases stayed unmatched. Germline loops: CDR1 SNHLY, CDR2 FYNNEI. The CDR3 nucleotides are TGTGCCAGCAGTAACGGACAGGGACCCTACGAGCAGTACTTC. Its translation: CASSNGQGPYEQYF.

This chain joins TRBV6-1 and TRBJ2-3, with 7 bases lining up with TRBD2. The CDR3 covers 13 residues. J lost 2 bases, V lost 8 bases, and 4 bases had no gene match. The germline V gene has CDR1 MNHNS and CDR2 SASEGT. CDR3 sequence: CASAGTNTDTQYF. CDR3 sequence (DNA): TGTGCCAGCGCCGGGACTAACACAGATACGCAGTATTTT.

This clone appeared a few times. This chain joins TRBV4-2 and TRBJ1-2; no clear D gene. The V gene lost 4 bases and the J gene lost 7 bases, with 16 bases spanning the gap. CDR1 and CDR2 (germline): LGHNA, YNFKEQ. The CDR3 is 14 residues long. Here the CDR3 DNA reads TGTGCCAGCAGCCGAGAAGAGCGGACGGGTGGCTACACCTTC. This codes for CASSREERTGGYTF.

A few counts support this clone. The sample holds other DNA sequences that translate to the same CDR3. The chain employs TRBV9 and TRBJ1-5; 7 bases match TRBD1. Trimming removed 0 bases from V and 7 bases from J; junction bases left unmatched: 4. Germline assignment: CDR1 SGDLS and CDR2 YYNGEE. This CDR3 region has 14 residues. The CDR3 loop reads CASSVGQGGQPQHF. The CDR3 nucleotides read TGTGCCAGCAGCGTAGGACAGGGTGGCCAGCCCCAGCATTTT. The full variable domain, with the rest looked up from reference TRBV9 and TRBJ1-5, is DSGVTQTPKHLITATGQRVTLRCSPRSGDLSVYWYQQSLDQGLQFLIQYYNGEERAKGNILERFSAQQFPDLHSELNLSSLELGDSALYFCASSVGQGGQPQHFGDGTRLSIL.

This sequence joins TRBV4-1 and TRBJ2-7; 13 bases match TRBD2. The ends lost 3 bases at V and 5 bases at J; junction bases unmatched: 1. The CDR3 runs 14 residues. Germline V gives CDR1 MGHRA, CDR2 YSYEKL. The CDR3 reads CASSHGLAGDEQYF. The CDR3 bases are TGCGCCAGCAGCCATGGACTAGCGGGAGACGAGCAGTACTTC.

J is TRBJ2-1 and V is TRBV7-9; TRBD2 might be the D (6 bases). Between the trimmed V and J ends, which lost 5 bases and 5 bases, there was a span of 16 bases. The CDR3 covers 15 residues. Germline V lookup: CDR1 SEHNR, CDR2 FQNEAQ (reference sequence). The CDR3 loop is CASSDYGGGDNEQFF. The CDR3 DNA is TGTGCCAGCAGCGACTACGGGGGTGGGGACAATGAGCAGTTCTTC.

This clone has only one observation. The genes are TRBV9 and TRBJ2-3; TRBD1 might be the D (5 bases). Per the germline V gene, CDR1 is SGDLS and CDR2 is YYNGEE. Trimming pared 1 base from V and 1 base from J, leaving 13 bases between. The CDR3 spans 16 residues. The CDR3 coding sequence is TGTGCCAGCAGCGTAATGCAGGGAATCGGCACAGATACGCAGTATTTT. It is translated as CASSVMQGIGTDTQYF.

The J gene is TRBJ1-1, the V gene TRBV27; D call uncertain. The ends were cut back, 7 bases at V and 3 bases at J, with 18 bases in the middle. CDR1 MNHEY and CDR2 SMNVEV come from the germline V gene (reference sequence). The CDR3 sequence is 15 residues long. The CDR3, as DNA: TGTGCCAGCAAGAAAACATACTACGGAGACACTGAAGCTTTCTTT. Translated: CASKKTYYGDTEAFF.

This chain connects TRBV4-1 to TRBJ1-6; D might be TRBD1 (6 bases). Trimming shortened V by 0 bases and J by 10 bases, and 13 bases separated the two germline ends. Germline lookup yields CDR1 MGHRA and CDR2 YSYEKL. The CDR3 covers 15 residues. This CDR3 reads CASSQDLTGLSPLHF. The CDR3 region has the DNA TGCGCCAGCAGCCAAGATCTTACAGGGCTGTCACCCCTCCACTTT.

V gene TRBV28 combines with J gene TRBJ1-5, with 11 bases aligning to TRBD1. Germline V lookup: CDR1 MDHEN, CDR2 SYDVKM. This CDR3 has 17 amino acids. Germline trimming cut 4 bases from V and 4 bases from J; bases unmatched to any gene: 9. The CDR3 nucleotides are TGTGCCAGCAGTTACCTGGGGACAGGGGGTATTAATCAGCCCCAGCATTTT. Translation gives CASSYLGTGGINQPQHF.

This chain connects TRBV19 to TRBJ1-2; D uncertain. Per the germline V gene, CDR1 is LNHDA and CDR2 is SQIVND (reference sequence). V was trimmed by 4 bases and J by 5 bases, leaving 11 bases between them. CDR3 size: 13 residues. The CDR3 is CASSTPDKYGYTF. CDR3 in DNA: TGTGCCAGTAGTACCCCTGACAAGTATGGCTACACCTTC. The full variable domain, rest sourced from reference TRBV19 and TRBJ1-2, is DGGITQSPKYLFRKEGQNVTLSCEQNLNHDAMYWYRQDPGQGLRLIYYSQIVNDFQKGDIAEGYSVSREKKESFPLTVTSAQKNPTAFYLCASSTPDKYGYTFGSGTRLTVV.

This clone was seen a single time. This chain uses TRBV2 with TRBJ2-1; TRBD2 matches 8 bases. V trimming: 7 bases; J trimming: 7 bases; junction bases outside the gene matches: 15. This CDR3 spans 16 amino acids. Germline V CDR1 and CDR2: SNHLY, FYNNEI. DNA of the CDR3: TGTGCCAGCAAATTTGGAAGCGGGGGTCCGAAAAATGAGCAGTTCTTC. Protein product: CASKFGSGGPKNEQFF.

CDR3 loop: CASSSPGRREKGYTF. The DNA for the CDR3 is TGTGCCAGCAGCTCACCGGGACGGAGGGAAAAAGGCTACACCTTC. The chain employs TRBV7-9 and TRBJ1-2; the D gene is possibly TRBD1 (5 bases). Trimming left V 4 bases short and J 8 bases short, with 20 bases between. Germline CDR1 reads SEHNR; CDR2 reads FQNEAQ (reference sequence). This CDR3 contains 15 residues.

The CDR3 nucleotides are TGTGCCAGCAGTTTAGCGGAAGAAAGCTCCTACAATGAGCAGTTCTTC. Translation: CASSLAEESSYNEQFF. This sequence joins TRBV27 and TRBJ2-1; D is ambiguous. The CDR3 is 16 residues long. Germline CDR1 and CDR2: MNHEY and SMNVEV (reference sequence). With 2 bases removed from V and 0 bases from J, the gap between germline ends came to 11 bases.

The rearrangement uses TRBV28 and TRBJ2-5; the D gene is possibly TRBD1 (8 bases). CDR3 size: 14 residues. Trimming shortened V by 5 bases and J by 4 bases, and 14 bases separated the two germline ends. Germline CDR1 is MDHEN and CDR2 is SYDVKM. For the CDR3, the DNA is TGTGCCAGCAGTGAGGACAGGGAGGGAGAGACCCAGTACTTC. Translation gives CASSEDREGETQYF.

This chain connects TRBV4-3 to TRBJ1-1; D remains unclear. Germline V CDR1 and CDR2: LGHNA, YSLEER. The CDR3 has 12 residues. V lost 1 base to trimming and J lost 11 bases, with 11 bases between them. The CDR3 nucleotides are TGCGCCAGCAGCCAAGGAGGGTCACGGGCTTTCTTT. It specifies CASSQGGSRAFF.